Listed here are 23 T cell receptor beta chains from one sample, sequenced in a study of CXCR3-negative and CXCR3-positive naive CD8 T cells. The TRB cDNA libraries were prepared by 5' RACE with UMI labels. TCRdb reworked the 5' RACE reads into one entry per CDR3 protein, no DNA. This sample's table reports 100,000 to 150,000 distinct CDR3 sequences. Sequenced sample: naive CXCR3- CD8+ T cells from blood. Subset denoted: CD45RO-CCR7+CD27+CD95- naive CD8+ T cells lacking CXCR3 (TNR3-). The source is a human donor in good health. Some clones in this sample may be carry-over from other donors' samples.

The CDR3 sequence is CASSLLDSPYEQYF. J is TRBJ2-7 and V is TRBV12-3 or TRBV12-4; the TRBD1 assignment by TCRdb is unverifiable without DNA. This CDR3 has 14 residues.

This chain uses TRBV5-5 with TRBJ1-1. The CDR3 runs 14 residues. Germline assignment: CDR1 SGHKS and CDR2 YYEKEE (reference sequence). CDR3: CASSLSGMNTEAFF.

The V and J genes are TRBV11-1 and TRBJ2-5; TCRdb indicates TRBD2, and absent DNA this call remains unverified. Germline V lookup: CDR1 SGHAT, CDR2 FQDESV (reference sequence). The CDR3 contains 19 residues. The CDR3 sequence is CASSTMEDRPGYTQETQYF.

The chain is built from TRBV19 and TRBJ1-4. Germline V CDR1 and CDR2: LNHDA, SQIVND (reference sequence). The length of the CDR3 is 14 residues. The chain's CDR3 is CATSILATNEKLFF.

The rearrangement links TRBV7-9 to TRBJ2-1; no DNA is available, so the TRBD2 call from TCRdb remains unchecked. The CDR3 is 17 residues long. CDR1 is SEHNR, CDR2 FQNEAQ, per germline (reference sequence). CDR3 in amino acids: CASSPGTRDSSYNEQFF.

The chain employs TRBV29-1 and TRBJ1-1. Germline V CDR1 and CDR2: SQVTM, ANQGSEA. CDR3 length: 11 amino acids. CDR3 sequence reads: CSVLTVTEAFF.

This chain connects TRBV9 to TRBJ2-7. The CDR3 extends over 11 amino acids. Per the germline V gene, CDR1 is SGDLS and CDR2 is YYNGEE. The CDR3: CASSVGQEQYF.

The chain uses TRBV4-2 and TRBJ2-1; TCRdb's D gene call, TRBD1, goes unchecked for lack of DNA. This CDR3 comprises 14 residues. The germline V gene encodes CDR1 LGHNA and CDR2 YNFKEQ. CDR3 in amino acids: CASSQEPGDNEQFF.

V and J are TRBV5-5 and TRBJ2-7; with no DNA, the TCRdb D assignment of TRBD2 cannot be verified. The CDR3 is 15 amino acids. The germline gives CDR1 SGHKS, CDR2 YYEKEE (reference sequence). The chain's CDR3 is CASSHRLAGDYEQYF.

J is TRBJ2-4 and V is TRBV5-5; the D gene TCRdb calls, TRBD1, cannot be checked with no DNA. Germline V CDR1 and CDR2: SGHKS, YYEKEE (reference sequence). This CDR3 spans 14 amino acids. CDR3 residues: CASSLGTGKDIQYF.

The chain is built from TRBV20-1 and TRBJ2-5; TCRdb names TRBD1, which stays unverified in the absence of DNA. The V gene's germline CDR1 is DFQATT and CDR2 SNEGSKA (reference sequence). This CDR3 is 16 amino acids long. This chain's CDR3 is CSARVGGGMGQETQYF.

The J gene is TRBJ2-1, the V gene TRBV10-3; TCRdb returns TRBD1, unconfirmable since there is no DNA. This CDR3 contains 14 residues. The germline CDR1 and CDR2 sequences are ENHRY and SYGVKD. The CDR3 protein is CAISESNAGDEQFF.

This chain links TRBV29-1 with TRBJ2-1; TCRdb picks TRBD2, but there is no DNA to check that call. CDR1 SQVTM and CDR2 ANQGSEA come from the germline V gene. This CDR3 has 17 residues. CDR3 in amino acids: CSAGLAGAHNTYNEQFF.

The CDR3 sequence: CSRVGDGPYEQYF. The chain recombines TRBV20-1 with TRBJ2-7; the D call from TCRdb, TRBD1, cannot be confirmed without DNA. The germline CDR1 and CDR2 sequences are DFQATT and SNEGSKA (reference sequence). There are 13 residues in the CDR3.

The chain carries TRBV7-9 and TRBJ2-7; TCRdb gives TRBD1 as the D gene, but with no DNA this cannot be confirmed. The CDR3 length is 13 residues. Germline-derived CDR1 and CDR2 are SEHNR and FQNEAQ (reference sequence). CDR3 in amino acids: CASSFGQSYEQYF.

V is TRBV2 and J is TRBJ2-1; with no DNA, the TCRdb D assignment of TRBD1 cannot be verified. CDR1 and CDR2 (germline): SNHLY, FYNNEI. The CDR3 consists of 13 residues. CDR3: CASSDRDYNEQFF. Filled out from reference TRBV2 and TRBJ2-1, the complete variable domain reads EPEVTQTPSHQVTQMGQEVILRCVPISNHLYFYWYRQILGQKVEFLVSFYNNEISEKSEIFDDQFSVERPDGSNFTLKIRSTKLEDSAMYFCASSDRDYNEQFFGPGTRLTVL.

J is TRBJ2-1 and V is TRBV7-6; TCRdb returns TRBD2, unconfirmable since there is no DNA. CDR1 and CDR2 from the germline V gene are SGHVS and FNYEAQ. The CDR3 is 14 amino acids. The CDR3 loop reads CASSSTPSQPEQFF.

This chain uses TRBV12-3 or TRBV12-4 with TRBJ2-1. The CDR3 spans 16 residues. This CDR3 reads CASSPLAGSSYNEQFF.

The chain uses TRBV29-1 and TRBJ2-1; TCRdb's D call of TRBD2 is untestable without DNA. Per germline, CDR1 SQVTM and CDR2 ANQGSEA. The CDR3 sequence is 17 residues long. The CDR3 spells CSVDTPSGISSYNEQFF.

The CDR3 protein is CASSSNRGRSPLHF. The chain employs TRBV28 and TRBJ1-6; the TCRdb D gene call, TRBD1, has no DNA to confirm it. The CDR3 length is 14 residues. Germline V gives CDR1 MDHEN, CDR2 SYDVKM.

V is TRBV7-9 and J is TRBJ2-7; the TRBD2 assignment by TCRdb is unverifiable without DNA. CDR1 and CDR2 (germline): SEHNR, FQNEAQ (reference sequence). The CDR3 contains 14 residues. Here the CDR3 reads CASSDGTSVYEQYF. Drawing the rest from reference TRBV7-9 and TRBJ2-7, the complete variable domain is DTGVSQNPRHKITKRGQNVTFRCDPISEHNRLYWYRQTLGQGPEFLTYFQNEAQLEKSRLLSDRFSAERPKGSFSTLEIQRTEQGDSAMYLCASSDGTSVYEQYFGPGTRLTVT.

This chain links TRBV6-6 with TRBJ2-4; the TCRdb call, TRBD1, lacks DNA for checking. Looked up from germline, CDR1 is MNHNY and CDR2 is SVGAGI (reference sequence). The CDR3 runs to 12 residues. The CDR3 sequence: CASSYGGVIKYF.

The J gene is TRBJ2-3, the V gene TRBV15; the TCRdb call, TRBD1, lacks DNA for checking. In germline, CDR1 is LNHNV, CDR2 YYDKDF (reference sequence). The CDR3 is 16 amino acids. CDR3 in amino acids: CATSRDWGGQLDTQYF. Complete variable domain (other parts from reference TRBV15 and TRBJ2-3): DAMVIQNPRYQVTQFGKPVTLSCSQTLNHNVMYWYQQKSSQAPKLLFHYYDKDFNNEADTPDNFQSRRPNTSFCFLDIRSPGLGDTAMYLCATSRDWGGQLDTQYFGPGTRLTVL.